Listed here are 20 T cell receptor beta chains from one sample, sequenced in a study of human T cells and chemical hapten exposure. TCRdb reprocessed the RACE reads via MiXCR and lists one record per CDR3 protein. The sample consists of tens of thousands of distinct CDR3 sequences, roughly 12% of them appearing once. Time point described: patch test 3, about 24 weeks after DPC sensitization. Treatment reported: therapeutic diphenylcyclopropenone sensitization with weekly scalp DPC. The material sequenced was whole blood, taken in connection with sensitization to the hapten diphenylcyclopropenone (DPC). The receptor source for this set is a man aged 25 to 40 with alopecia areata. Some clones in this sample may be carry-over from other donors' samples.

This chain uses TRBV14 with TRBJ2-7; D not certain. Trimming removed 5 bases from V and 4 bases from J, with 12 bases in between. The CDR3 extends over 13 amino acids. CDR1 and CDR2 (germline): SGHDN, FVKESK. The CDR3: CASSSGHGYEQYF. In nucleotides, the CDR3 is TGTGCCAGCAGCTCAGGTCACGGGTACGAGCAGTACTTC.

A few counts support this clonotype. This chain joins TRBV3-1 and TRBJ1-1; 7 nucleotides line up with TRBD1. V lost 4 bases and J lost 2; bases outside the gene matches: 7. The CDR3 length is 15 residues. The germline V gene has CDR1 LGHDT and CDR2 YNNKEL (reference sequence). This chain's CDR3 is CASSPLKGANTEAFF. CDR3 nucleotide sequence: TGTGCCAGCAGCCCCCTAAAGGGGGCAAACACTGAAGCTTTCTTT.

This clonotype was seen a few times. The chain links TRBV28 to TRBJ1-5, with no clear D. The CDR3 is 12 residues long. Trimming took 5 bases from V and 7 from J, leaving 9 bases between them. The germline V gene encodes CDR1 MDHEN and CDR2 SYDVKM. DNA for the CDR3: TGTGCCAGCAGTGTCATGGGGCAGCCCCAGCATTTT. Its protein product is CASSVMGQPQHF.

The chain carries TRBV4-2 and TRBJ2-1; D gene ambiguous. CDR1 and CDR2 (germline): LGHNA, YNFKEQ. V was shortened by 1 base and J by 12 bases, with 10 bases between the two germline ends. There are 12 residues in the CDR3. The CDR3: CASSQVGEGQFF. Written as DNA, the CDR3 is TGTGCCAGCAGCCAAGTTGGGGAAGGGCAGTTCTTC.

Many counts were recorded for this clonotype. Written as DNA, the CDR3 is TGCAGTGCTAGTGAGGCAGGGATGGTTTACGAGCAGTACTTC. This translates into CSASEAGMVYEQYF. The chain is built from TRBV20-1 and TRBJ2-7; D may be TRBD1 (5 bases). Deletions cut 3 bases from V and 4 bases from J, with 16 bases between. The germline V gene has CDR1 DFQATT and CDR2 SNEGSKA (reference sequence). This CDR3 comprises 14 residues.

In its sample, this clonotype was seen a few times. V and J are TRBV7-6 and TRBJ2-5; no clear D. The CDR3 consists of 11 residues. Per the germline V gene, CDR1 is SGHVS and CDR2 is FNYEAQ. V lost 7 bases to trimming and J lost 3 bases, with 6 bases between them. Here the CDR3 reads CASTRKETQYF. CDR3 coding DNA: TGTGCCAGCACACGTAAAGAGACCCAGTACTTC.

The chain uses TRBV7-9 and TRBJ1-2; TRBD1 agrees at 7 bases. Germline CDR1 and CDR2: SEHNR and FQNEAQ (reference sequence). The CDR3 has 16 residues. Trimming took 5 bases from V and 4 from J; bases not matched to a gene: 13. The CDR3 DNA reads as TGTGCCAGCAGCCCAGAGGGGGCCCTTTCAACCTATGGCTACACCTTC. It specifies CASSPEGALSTYGYTF.

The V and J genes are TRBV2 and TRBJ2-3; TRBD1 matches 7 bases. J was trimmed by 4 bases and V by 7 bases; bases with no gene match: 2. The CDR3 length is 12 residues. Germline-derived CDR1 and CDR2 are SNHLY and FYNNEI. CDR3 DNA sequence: TGTGCCAGCAACAGGGGAGCAGATACGCAGTATTTT. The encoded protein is CASNRGADTQYF.

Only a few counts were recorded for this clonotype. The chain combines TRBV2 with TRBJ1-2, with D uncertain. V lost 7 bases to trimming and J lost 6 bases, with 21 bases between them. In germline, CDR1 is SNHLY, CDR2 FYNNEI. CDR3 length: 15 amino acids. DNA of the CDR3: TGTGCCAGCAATCTTTTGGGAGGGTGGGAGCATGGCTACACCTTC. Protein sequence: CASNLLGGWEHGYTF.

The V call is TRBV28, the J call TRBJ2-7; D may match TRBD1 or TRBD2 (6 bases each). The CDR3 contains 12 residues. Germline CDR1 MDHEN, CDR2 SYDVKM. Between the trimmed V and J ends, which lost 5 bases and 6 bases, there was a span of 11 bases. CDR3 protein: CASSRGRSEQYF. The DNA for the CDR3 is TGTGCCAGCAGTCGGGGGCGGAGCGAGCAGTACTTC.

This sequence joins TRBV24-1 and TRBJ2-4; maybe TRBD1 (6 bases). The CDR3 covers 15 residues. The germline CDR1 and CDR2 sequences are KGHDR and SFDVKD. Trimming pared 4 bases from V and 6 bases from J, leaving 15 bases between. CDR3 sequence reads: CATSDSTGFPNIQYF. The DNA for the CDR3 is TGTGCCACCAGTGACTCGACAGGCTTCCCAAACATTCAGTACTTC.

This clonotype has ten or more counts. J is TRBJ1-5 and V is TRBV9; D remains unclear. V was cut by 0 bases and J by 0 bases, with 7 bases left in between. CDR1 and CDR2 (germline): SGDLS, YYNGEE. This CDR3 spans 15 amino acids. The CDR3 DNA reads TGTGCCAGCAGCGTAGACGGGAATAGCAATCAGCCCCAGCATTTT. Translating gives CASSVDGNSNQPQHF.

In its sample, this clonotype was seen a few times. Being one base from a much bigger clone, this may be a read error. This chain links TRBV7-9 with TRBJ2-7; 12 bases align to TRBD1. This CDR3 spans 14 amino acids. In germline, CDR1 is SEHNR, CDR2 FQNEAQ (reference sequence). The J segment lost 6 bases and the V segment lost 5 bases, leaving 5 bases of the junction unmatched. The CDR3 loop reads CASSSGTGGGEQYF. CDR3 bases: TGTGCCAGCAGCAGCGGGACAGGGGGCGGCGAGCAGTACTTC.

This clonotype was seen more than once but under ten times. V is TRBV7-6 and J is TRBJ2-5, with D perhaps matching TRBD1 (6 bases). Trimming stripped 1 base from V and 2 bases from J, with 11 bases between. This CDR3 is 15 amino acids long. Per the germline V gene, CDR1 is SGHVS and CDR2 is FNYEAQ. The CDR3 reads CASSLGTGYQETQYF. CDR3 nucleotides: TGTGCCAGCAGCTTAGGTACAGGGTATCAAGAGACCCAGTACTTC. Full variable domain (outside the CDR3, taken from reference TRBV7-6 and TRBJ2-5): GAGVSQSPRYKVTKRGQDVALRCDPISGHVSLYWYRQALGQGPEFLTYFNYEAQQDKSGLPNDRFSAERPEGSISTLTIQRTEQRDSAMYRCASSLGTGYQETQYFGPGTRLLVL.

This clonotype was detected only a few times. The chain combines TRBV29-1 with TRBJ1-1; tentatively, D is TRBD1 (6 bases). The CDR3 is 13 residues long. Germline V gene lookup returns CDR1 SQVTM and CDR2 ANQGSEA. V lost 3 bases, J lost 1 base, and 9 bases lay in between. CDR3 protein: CSVDDRRNTEAFF. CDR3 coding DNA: TGCAGCGTTGACGACAGGAGGAACACTGAAGCTTTCTTT.

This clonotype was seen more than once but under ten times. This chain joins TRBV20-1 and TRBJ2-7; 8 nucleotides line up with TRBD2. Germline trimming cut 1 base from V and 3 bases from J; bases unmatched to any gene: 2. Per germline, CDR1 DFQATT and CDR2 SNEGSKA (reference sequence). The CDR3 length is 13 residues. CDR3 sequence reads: CSARAAGDYEQYF. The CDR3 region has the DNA TGCAGTGCTAGAGCAGCGGGGGACTACGAGCAGTACTTC.

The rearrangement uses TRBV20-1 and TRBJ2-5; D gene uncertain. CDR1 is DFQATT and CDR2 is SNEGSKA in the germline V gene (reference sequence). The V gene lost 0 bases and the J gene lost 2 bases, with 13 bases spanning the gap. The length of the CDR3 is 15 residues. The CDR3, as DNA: TGCAGTGCTAGAGATTTTACCATAAGACAAGAGACCCAGTACTTC. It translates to CSARDFTIRQETQYF.

DNA for the CDR3: TGTGCCACCAGTGATACCGGGCTTATGAACACTGAAGCTTTCTTT. Its protein is CATSDTGLMNTEAFF. This sequence joins TRBV24-1 and TRBJ1-1; D is unclear. V was trimmed by 3 bases and J by 0 bases, leaving 10 bases between them. CDR1 is KGHDR, CDR2 SFDVKD, per germline. The length of the CDR3 is 15 residues.

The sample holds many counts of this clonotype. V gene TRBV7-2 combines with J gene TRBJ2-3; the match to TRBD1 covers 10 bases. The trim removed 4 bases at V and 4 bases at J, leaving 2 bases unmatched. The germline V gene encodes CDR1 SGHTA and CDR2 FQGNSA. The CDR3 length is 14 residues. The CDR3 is CASSSGQGADTQYF. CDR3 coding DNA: TGTGCCAGCAGCTCCGGACAGGGGGCAGATACGCAGTATTTT.

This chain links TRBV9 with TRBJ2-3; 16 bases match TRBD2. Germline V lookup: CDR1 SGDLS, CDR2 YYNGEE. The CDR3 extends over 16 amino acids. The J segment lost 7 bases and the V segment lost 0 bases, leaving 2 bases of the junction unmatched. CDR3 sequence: CASSVAGLAGGYTQYF. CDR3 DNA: TGTGCCAGCAGCGTAGCGGGACTAGCGGGGGGGTATACGCAGTATTTT. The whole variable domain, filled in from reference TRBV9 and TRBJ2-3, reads DSGVTQTPKHLITATGQRVTLRCSPRSGDLSVYWYQQSLDQGLQFLIQYYNGEERAKGNILERFSAQQFPDLHSELNLSSLELGDSALYFCASSVAGLAGGYTQYFGPGTRLTVL.